This T cell receptor beta chain came from a study of cytomegalovirus exposure and HLA in healthy donors. The PCR employed 60 Vbeta primers together with 13 Jbeta primers. TCRdb's table, derived via immunoSEQ multiplex PCR, lists solely in-frame clones and lacks some. Of roughly 120,000 clones listed, about three quarters were seen once; the top ten hold less than 2.5%. Donors in the study were healthy people who gave bone marrow. Unrecorded immune exposures were likely, despite nominal health at sampling. Study-level points and caveats: Earlier results showed most TCR beta V segments being productive about 87% or about 30% of the time. In a later analysis, at a false discovery rate of 0.05, 16,951 TCR beta sequences matched HLA alleles.

This clone has more than one count but fewer than ten. No antigen is known for it. The sample consisted of PBMCs. The source of this sequence is a man aged 45 to 65 in good health and CMV-seronegative.

CDR3 coding DNA: TGCGCCAGCAGTCAAACCGGACCACTAGCGGGGGGTAGCTCCTACAATGAGCAGTTCTTC. This codes for CASSQTGPLAGGSSYNEQFF. The genes are TRBV23-1 and TRBJ2-1; 12 nucleotides align to TRBD2. TRBV23-1 is assigned to the ORF class and has an uncertain function. The CDR3 extends over 20 amino acids. J was trimmed by 0 bases and V by 2 bases; bases with no gene match: 11.